The present T cell receptor (beta chain) was sequenced within a study of shared clonotypes between healthy human individuals. TCRdb keeps only in-frame clones here, not all; method: immunoSEQ multiplex PCR. The sample holds 950,000 to 1,200,000 clones; 77% are singletons and the top ten take 0.89%. The germline V gene has CDR1 SGHRS and CDR2 YFSETQ. The V segment lost 2 bases and the J segment 0 bases; nucleotides outside the gene matches: 2. The CDR3 runs to 17 residues. This chain connects TRBV5-1 to TRBJ2-6, with 10 bases aligning to TRBD2. This sequence was found in a young man in good health. Some clones in this sample may be carry-over from other donors' samples. Sequenced material: memory CD4+ T cells from PBMCs. Subset noted: CD45RA-negative fraction. The DNA for the CDR3 is TGCGCCAGCAGCTTCCCTAGCGGGAGCTCTGGGGCCAACGTCCTGACTTTC. Its protein is CASSFPSGSSGANVLTF.